This T cell receptor beta chain was obtained from a study of molecular identifiers for immune sequencing clone quantification. Study-wide context: Four of five splits of RNA from approximately 22,000 or 94,000 naive CD8 cells were sequenced in replicates.

With listed TCR primers and previously described methods, bulk TCR libraries were prepared. TCRdb re-called the PCR reads with MiXCR, one entry per CDR3 protein. The repertoire holds just under 650,000 distinct CDR3 sequences, about 20% seen once, with approximately 0.9% in the top ten. Comment on this clonotype: Its antigen is as yet unknown.

The germline V gene has CDR1 MNHNY and CDR2 SVGAGI (reference sequence). The V end was cut by 5 bases, the J end by 9 bases, with 23 bases between. The CDR3 length is 16 residues. When naive CD8 T cells were sorted, they were gated as CD8+CD4-CCR7+CD45RA+. Whole-study findings and limits: Clones of above 20 RNA copies carried over 97% of effector molecules; in naive cells they carried under 1%.

The sample comprised naive CD8+ T cells from blood, with Jurkat cell RNA spiked in. Subset here: FACS-sorted CD8+CD4-CCR7+CD45RA+ naive T cells. This sequence was found in a human donor in good health. Some libraries in this study had Jurkat cell RNA spiked in. The chain carries TRBV6-6 and TRBJ2-1, with TRBD1 as a possible D gene (6 bases). In DNA, the CDR3 is TGTGCCAGCAGTCCGCCGGGGCCCCGGGCGGACAGTGAGCAGTTCTTC. Its translation is CASSPPGPRADSEQFF.